This T cell receptor beta chain was sequenced in a study of T-cell memory formation after mild COVID-19. Overall study context: Among the donors, TCR clusters were largely specific to each donor.

The study's findings and limits: A balance of CD4 and CD8 characterized clones contracting day 15 to 85, whereas later expanders leaned CD4+. CM and EM subsets held most contracting CD4+ clones; EMRA held CD8+ ones.

Trimming took 7 bases from V and 7 from J, leaving 27 bases between them. This CDR3 has 17 residues. Germline CDR1 is SGHDT and CDR2 is YYEEEE. TCRalpha and TCRbeta libraries used 5'RACE with constant-segment primers and UMIs. In TCRdb, the 5' RACE reads were re-called with MiXCR into one record per CDR3 protein. The sample lists about 300,000 distinct CDR3 sequences; just under 20% were seen once. With respect to this clonotype: Antigen: not known.

The sequence was obtained from a man younger than 35 who had mild COVID-19 (a few samples of this study predate the infection). Cell type and time point are not known. The J gene is TRBJ1-3, the V gene TRBV5-6, with D perhaps TRBD1 (6 bases). The specimen sequenced was PBMCs or a T cell subset sorted from them (not recorded which). The CDR3, as DNA: TGTGCCAGCGCGCCTAGTCGGAGGGGGAGTTGGAGGAACACCATATATTTT. The encoded protein is CASAPSRRGSWRNTIYF.